The T cell receptor beta chain under discussion was sequenced for a study of CD8+CD57+ T cells in acquired aplastic anemia. Genomic DNA, serving as template, underwent TCR beta VDJ and CDR3 profiling. TCRdb fed the reads into MiXCR, producing one record per CDR3 protein. The table has more than 100,000 distinct CDR3 sequences, approximately 41% seen once. This clonotype was detected a few times. Germline CDR1 LNHNV, CDR2 YYDKDF (reference sequence). The CDR3 is 15 amino acids. Trimming took 1 base from V and 4 from J, leaving 14 bases between them. This chain connects TRBV15 to TRBJ2-7; D ambiguous. This sequence was found in a human donor in good health, serving as a control. Input material: sorted CD4+, CD8+, or CD8+CD57+ T cells (not recorded which) from PBMCs. The CDR3 is CATSRAAGLGYEQYF. The CDR3, as DNA: TGTGCCACCAGCAGAGCTGCCGGCCTCGGGTACGAGCAGTACTTC.